Each of the 20 T cell receptor beta chains below was sequenced from the same sample in a study of T cells in Graves' hyperthyroidism and ophthalmopathy. Amplification of TCR beta CDR3 regions used RNA as the template. With the HTBI primer set, the TCR CDR3 went through a first round of RT-PCR. MiXCR was run by TCRdb on the multiplex PCR reads, yielding one entry per CDR3 protein. The sample has under 750,000 distinct CDR3 sequences; around a sixth are singletons. Sequenced material: blood. Receptors were obtained from a woman aged 45-65 years with Graves' hyperthyroidism that later progressed to Graves' ophthalmopathy.

This rearrangement joins TRBV30 to TRBJ2-4; TRBD2 aligns across 8 bases. The junction had 14 bases not matched to a gene; V was cut back by 0 bases and J by 1 base. This CDR3 is 19 amino acids long. Germline values: CDR1 GTSNPN, CDR2 SVGIG (reference sequence). CDR3 coding DNA: TGTGCCTGGAGTGTAGGTAGCGGGGAAACCCGCGGGGCCAAAAACATTCAGTACTTC. It codes for CAWSVGSGETRGAKNIQYF.

V and J are TRBV20-1 and TRBJ1-4; D gene unclear. Trimming left V 2 bases short and J 7 bases short, with 5 bases between. The CDR3 sequence is 11 residues long. Germline V CDR1 and CDR2: DFQATT, SNEGSKA (reference sequence). CDR3 region: CSARWVEKLFF. DNA for the CDR3: TGCAGTGCTAGATGGGTTGAAAAACTGTTTTTT.

In this sample, this clonotype turned up many times. The rearrangement links TRBV11-2 to TRBJ2-3, with 11 bases lining up with TRBD2. The germline CDR1 and CDR2 sequences are SGHAT and FQNNGV. The CDR3 consists of 15 residues. Trimming removed 1 base from V and 5 bases from J; junction bases left unmatched: 2. The CDR3 coding sequence is TGTGCCAGCAGCTTAGTAGCGGGGGGGCAAGATACGCAGTATTTT. Its protein product is CASSLVAGGQDTQYF.

V usage is TRBV2 and J usage is TRBJ2-1; D may be TRBD2 (5 bases). CDR3 size: 14 residues. V was cut by 3 bases and J by 7 bases, with 13 bases left in between. From germline, CDR1 is SNHLY and CDR2 FYNNEI. CDR3 amino acids: CASSDGDPGNEQFF. The CDR3 nucleotides are TGTGCCAGCAGTGATGGAGACCCGGGGAATGAGCAGTTCTTC.

At least ten counts were recorded for this clonotype. V gene TRBV5-1 combines with J gene TRBJ2-2; no reliable D call. Trimming took off 4 bases at V and 2 bases at J, with 9 bases between the two ends. The CDR3 sequence is 14 residues long. Germline values: CDR1 SGHRS, CDR2 YFSETQ. The CDR3 spells CASSHGTNTGELFF. CDR3 bases: TGCGCCAGCAGCCACGGCACCAACACCGGGGAGCTGTTTTTT.

The chain combines TRBV15 with TRBJ1-1, with TRBD1 identical over 8 bases. The CDR3 contains 15 residues. Looked up from germline, CDR1 is LNHNV and CDR2 is YYDKDF (reference sequence). The junction had 4 bases not matched to a gene; V was cut back by 0 bases and J by 4 bases. CDR3 amino acids: CATSREGRGPTEAFF. CDR3 sequence (DNA): TGTGCCACCAGCAGAGAGGGCAGGGGGCCCACTGAAGCTTTCTTT.

The chain has TRBV19 and TRBJ1-4, with D maybe TRBD1 (6 bases). Germline CDR1 reads LNHDA; CDR2 reads SQIVND (reference sequence). The ends were cut back, 5 bases at V and 7 bases at J, with 14 bases in the middle. The length of the CDR3 is 14 residues. Here the CDR3 reads CASSATGLGEKLFF. The CDR3 region has the DNA TGTGCCAGTAGTGCTACAGGGTTGGGTGAAAAACTGTTTTTT.

This clonotype was observed many times. V is TRBV11-2 and J is TRBJ1-1, with D unclear. Between the trimmed V and J ends, which lost 4 bases and 3 bases, there was a span of 9 bases. Germline V gene data show CDR1 as SGHAT and CDR2 as FQNNGV. The CDR3 is made up of 13 amino acids. CDR3 nucleotide sequence: TGTGCCAGCAGCTCAGCGTTGGACACTGAAGCTTTCTTT. This sequence encodes CASSSALDTEAFF.

Comment on this clonotype: Given a much more abundant clone one base away, this may be a read error. This chain joins TRBV11-1 and TRBJ2-5, with no clear D. V was cut by 3 bases and J by 5 bases, with 13 bases left in between. The CDR3 is 14 amino acids. Germline assignment: CDR1 SGHAT and CDR2 FQDESV (reference sequence). For the CDR3, the DNA is TGTGCCAGCAGCTTCAAGACTGCTGCTGAGACCCAGTACTTC. Its translation: CASSFKTAAETQYF.

V and J are TRBV19 and TRBJ1-4; possibly TRBD1 for D (5 bases). Germline CDR1 and CDR2: LNHDA and SQIVND (reference sequence). V was trimmed by 6 bases and J by 0 bases, leaving 14 bases between them. The CDR3 length is 16 residues. In DNA form, the CDR3 reads TGTGCCAGTAGGAACGCCGGAGGGGCAACTAATGAAAAACTGTTTTTT. It encodes CASRNAGGATNEKLFF.

The chain links TRBV7-3 to TRBJ2-5; 10 bases are shared with TRBD2. Trimming took 1 base from V and 5 from J; bases not matched to a gene: 4. The CDR3 has 15 amino acids. The germline V gene has CDR1 SGHTA and CDR2 FQGTGA. DNA for the CDR3: TGTGCCAGCAGCTTAATTCCGGGACTAGCGGAGACCCAGTACTTC. This sequence encodes CASSLIPGLAETQYF.

In this sample, this clonotype turned up a few times. The chain uses TRBV12-3 or TRBV12-4 and TRBJ1-5; a possible D gene is TRBD1 (6 bases). This CDR3 is built from 12 residues. The V gene lost 4 bases and the J gene lost 8 bases, with 9 bases spanning the gap. CDR3 DNA sequence: TGTGCCAGCAGTTATCCAGGGGAGCCCCAGCATTTT. It is translated as CASSYPGEPQHF.

This clonotype has ten or more counts. The CDR3 is CASSETPSGTQYF. The CDR3 DNA sequence: TGTGCCAGCAGTGAGACACCCTCTGGGACCCAGTACTTC. The rearrangement uses TRBV6-1 and TRBJ2-5; no clear D. Germline V gene lookup returns CDR1 MNHNS and CDR2 SASEGT. The CDR3 has 13 amino acids. Trimming took off 3 bases at V and 7 bases at J, with 12 bases between the two ends.

The chain has TRBV11-3 and TRBJ2-1; no reliable D call. Germline V gives CDR1 SGHNT, CDR2 YENEEA. Deletions cut 0 bases from V and 4 bases from J, with 10 bases between. The CDR3 loop spans 15 amino acids. The CDR3 sequence is CASSLDEMGYNEQFF. CDR3 sequence (DNA): TGTGCCAGCAGCTTAGATGAAATGGGGTACAATGAGCAGTTCTTC.

This clonotype has a handful of counts. The V and J genes are TRBV20-1 and TRBJ1-3, with 7 nucleotides matching TRBD1. There are 15 residues in the CDR3. The V gene end was trimmed by 3 bases and the J gene end by 2 bases; junction bases not matched to a gene: 7. Germline V gene sequence: CDR1 DFQATT, CDR2 SNEGSKA (reference sequence). CDR3 DNA sequence: TGCAGTGCTAGTGATGCAGGGGGTACTGGAAACACCATATATTTT. Translation gives CSASDAGGTGNTIYF.

The sample holds many counts of this clonotype. The J gene is TRBJ2-3, the V gene TRBV7-9; D ambiguous. The CDR3 runs 15 residues. Germline CDR1 and CDR2: SEHNR and FQNEAQ (reference sequence). The V end lost 6 bases, the J end lost 2 bases, and 15 bases lay between the germline ends. CDR3 sequence reads: CASSPLWDVTDTQYF. For the CDR3, the DNA is TGTGCCAGCAGTCCCCTATGGGATGTCACAGATACGCAGTATTTT.

This clonotype has just a few counts. The rearrangement joins TRBV20-1 to TRBJ2-7; TRBD2 aligns across 7 bases. CDR3 length equals 12 residues. V lost 3 bases to trimming and J lost 5 bases; unmatched junction nucleotides: 4. The germline V gene encodes CDR1 DFQATT and CDR2 SNEGSKA (reference sequence). The CDR3 nucleotides read TGCAGTGCTAGCAGGACTAGTGACGAGCAGTACTTC. Its translation is CSASRTSDEQYF.

The chain is built from TRBV7-8 and TRBJ1-4, with D perhaps TRBD1 (6 bases). Germline CDR1 and CDR2: SGHVS and FQNEAQ. V shed 11 bases and J shed 8 bases, with 24 bases lying between them. The CDR3 covers 15 residues. The CDR3 loop reads CAVSPSGEGLEKLFF. CDR3 sequence (DNA): TGTGCCGTATCCCCCTCAGGGGAAGGATTAGAAAAACTGTTTTTT.

This clonotype has a count of ten or more. The chain recombines TRBV20-1 with TRBJ2-7; maybe TRBD1 (6 bases). From germline, CDR1 is DFQATT and CDR2 SNEGSKA (reference sequence). The CDR3 sequence is 14 residues long. Deletions cut 4 bases from V and 3 bases from J, with 16 bases between. The CDR3 sequence: CSAKDGQTVYEQYF. CDR3 in DNA: TGCAGTGCTAAAGACGGACAGACAGTCTACGAGCAGTACTTC.

This clonotype was seen many times. The J gene is TRBJ2-1, the V gene TRBV12-3 or TRBV12-4, with 11 nucleotides matching TRBD1. The CDR3 runs to 15 residues. V shed 6 bases and J 3 bases; nucleotides not matched to a gene: 4. The CDR3, as DNA: TGTGCCAGCAGCCCTGGGACAGGGGGCTACAATGAGCAGTTCTTC. Translation gives CASSPGTGGYNEQFF.